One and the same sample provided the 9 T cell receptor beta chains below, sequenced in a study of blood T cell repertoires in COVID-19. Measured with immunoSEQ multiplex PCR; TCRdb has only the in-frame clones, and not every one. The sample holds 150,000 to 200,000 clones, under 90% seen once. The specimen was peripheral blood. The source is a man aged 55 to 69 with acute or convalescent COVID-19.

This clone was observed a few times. CDR3 amino acids: CASSLDRNTEAFF. CDR3 DNA sequence: TGTGCCAGCAGCTTGGACAGGAACACTGAAGCTTTCTTT. V is TRBV5-4 and J is TRBJ1-1; D is ambiguous. Trimming removed 0 bases from V and 1 base from J, with 4 bases in between. CDR3 length: 13 amino acids. Germline CDR1 is SGHNT and CDR2 is YYREEE (reference sequence).

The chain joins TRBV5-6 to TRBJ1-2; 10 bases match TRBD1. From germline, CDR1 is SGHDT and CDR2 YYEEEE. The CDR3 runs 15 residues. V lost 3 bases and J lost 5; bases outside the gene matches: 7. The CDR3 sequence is CASSSGTGARYGYTF. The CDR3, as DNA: TGTGCCAGCAGCTCCGGGACAGGGGCGAGGTATGGCTACACCTTC.

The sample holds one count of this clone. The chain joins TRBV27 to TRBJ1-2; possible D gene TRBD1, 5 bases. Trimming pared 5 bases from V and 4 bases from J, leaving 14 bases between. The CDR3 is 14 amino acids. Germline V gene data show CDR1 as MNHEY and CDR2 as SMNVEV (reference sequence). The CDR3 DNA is TGTGCCAGCAGTCCCGGGGAGGGGCGCTATGGCTACACCTTC. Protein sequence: CASSPGEGRYGYTF.

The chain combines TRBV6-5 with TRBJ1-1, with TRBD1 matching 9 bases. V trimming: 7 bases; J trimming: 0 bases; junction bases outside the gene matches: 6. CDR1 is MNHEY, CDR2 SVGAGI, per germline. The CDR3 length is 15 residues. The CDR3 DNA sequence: TGTGCCAGCACCCCGGACAGGGGTATGAACACTGAAGCTTTCTTT. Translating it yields CASTPDRGMNTEAFF.

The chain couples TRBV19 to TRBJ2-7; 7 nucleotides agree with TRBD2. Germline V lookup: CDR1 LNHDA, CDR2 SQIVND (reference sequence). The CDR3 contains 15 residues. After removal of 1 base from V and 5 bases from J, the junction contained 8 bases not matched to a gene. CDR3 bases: TGTGCCAGTAGTATAGCCGGGGGGAGGAGGAACGAGCAGTACTTC. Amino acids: CASSIAGGRRNEQYF.

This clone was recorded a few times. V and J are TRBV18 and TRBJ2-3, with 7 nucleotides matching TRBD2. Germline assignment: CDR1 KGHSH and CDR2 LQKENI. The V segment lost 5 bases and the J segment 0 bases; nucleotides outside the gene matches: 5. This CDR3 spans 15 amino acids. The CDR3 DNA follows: TGTGCCAGCTCAGAGCGGGGCCCTAGCACAGATACGCAGTATTTT. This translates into CASSERGPSTDTQYF.

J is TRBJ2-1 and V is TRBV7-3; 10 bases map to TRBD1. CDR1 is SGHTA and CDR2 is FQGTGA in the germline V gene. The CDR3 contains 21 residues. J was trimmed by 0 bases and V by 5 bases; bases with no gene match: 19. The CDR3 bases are TGTGCCAGCAGCCATACAACAATCGACAGGGGGCCATGGAGCTCCTACAATGAGCAGTTCTTC. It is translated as CASSHTTIDRGPWSSYNEQFF.

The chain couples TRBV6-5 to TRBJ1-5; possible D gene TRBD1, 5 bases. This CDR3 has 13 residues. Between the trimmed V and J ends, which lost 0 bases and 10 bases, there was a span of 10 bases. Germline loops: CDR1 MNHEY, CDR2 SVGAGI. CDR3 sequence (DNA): TGTGCCAGCAGTTACTCCACAGGTGCCCCCCAGCATTTT. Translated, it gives CASSYSTGAPQHF.

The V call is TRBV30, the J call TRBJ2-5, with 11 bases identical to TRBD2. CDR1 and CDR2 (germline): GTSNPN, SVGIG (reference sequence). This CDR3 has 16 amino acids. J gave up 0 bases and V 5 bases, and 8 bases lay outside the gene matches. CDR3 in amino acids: CAWGMGLAAYQETQYF. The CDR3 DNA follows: TGTGCCTGGGGGATGGGACTAGCGGCGTACCAAGAGACCCAGTACTTC.